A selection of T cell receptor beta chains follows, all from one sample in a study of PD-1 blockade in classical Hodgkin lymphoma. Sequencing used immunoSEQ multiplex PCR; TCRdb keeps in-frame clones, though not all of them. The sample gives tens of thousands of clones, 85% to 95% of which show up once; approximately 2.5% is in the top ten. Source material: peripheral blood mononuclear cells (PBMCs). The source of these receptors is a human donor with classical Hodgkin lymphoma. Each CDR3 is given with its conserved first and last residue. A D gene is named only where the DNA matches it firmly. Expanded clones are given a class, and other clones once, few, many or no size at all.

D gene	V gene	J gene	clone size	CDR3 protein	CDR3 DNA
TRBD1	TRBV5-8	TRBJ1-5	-	CASGDRGLSNQPQHF	TGTGCCAGCGGTGACAGGGGGCTGAGCAATCAGCCCCAGCATTTT
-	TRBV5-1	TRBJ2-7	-	CASSLGGPYEQYF	TGCGCCAGCAGCTTGGGGGGCCCCTACGAGCAGTACTTC
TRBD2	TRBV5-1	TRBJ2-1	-	CASSLGGRAESSYNEQFF	TGCGCCAGCAGCTTGGGCGGGAGGGCCGAGAGCTCCTACAATGAGCAGTTCTTC
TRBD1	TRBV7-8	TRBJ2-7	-	CASSQGDVRYEQYF	TGTGCCAGCAGCCAGGGGGACGTCCGGTACGAGCAGTACTTC
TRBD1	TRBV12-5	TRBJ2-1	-	CASRDRAQHEQFF	TGTGCTAGCAGGGACAGGGCTCAGCATGAGCAGTTCTTC
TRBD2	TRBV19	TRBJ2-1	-	CASSIDKTSGSGQFF	TGTGCCAGTAGTATAGATAAGACTAGCGGGAGTGGGCAGTTCTTC
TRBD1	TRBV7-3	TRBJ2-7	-	CASSLSTGGYEQYF	TGTGCCAGCAGCCTCTCGACAGGGGGGTACGAGCAGTACTTC
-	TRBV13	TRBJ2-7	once	CASSLVAGTTYEQYF	TGTGCCAGCAGCTTAGTGGCAGGGACCACCTACGAGCAGTACTTC
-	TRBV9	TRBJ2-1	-	CASSVSGVWNEQFF	TGTGCCAGCAGCGTGTCAGGTGTTTGGAATGAGCAGTTCTTC
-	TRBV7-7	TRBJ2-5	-	CASSLGVGETQYF	TGTGCCAGCAGCTTGGGGGTGGGGGAGACCCAGTACTTC
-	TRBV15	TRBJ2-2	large	CATSRLSDTGELFF	TGTGCCACCAGCAGATTATCTGACACCGGGGAGCTGTTTTTT
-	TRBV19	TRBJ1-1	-	CASSIKMNTEAFF	TGTGCCAGTAGTATAAAGATGAACACTGAAGCTTTCTTT
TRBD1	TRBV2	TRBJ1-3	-	CASSTTGGNTIYF	TGTGCCAGCAGTACGACAGGGGGAAACACCATATATTTT
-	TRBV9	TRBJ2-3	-	CASSVQQTPDTQYF	TGTGCCAGCAGCGTGCAACAAACCCCAGATACGCAGTATTTT
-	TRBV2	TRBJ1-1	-	CASSGVMNTEAFF	TGTGCCAGCTCGGGGGTTATGAACACTGAAGCTTTCTTT
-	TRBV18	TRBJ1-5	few	CASSPEQGRGQPQHF	TGTGCCAGCTCACCAGAACAGGGACGAGGCCAGCCCCAGCATTTT
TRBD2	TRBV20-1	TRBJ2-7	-	CSGPIAGEQYF	TGCAGTGGACCAATAGCGGGTGAGCAGTACTTC
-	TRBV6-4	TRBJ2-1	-	CASSADFYNEQFF	TGTGCCAGCAGTGCGGACTTTTACAATGAGCAGTTCTTC
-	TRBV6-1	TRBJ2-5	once	CASSEVGGAETQYF	TGTGCCAGCAGTGAAGTTGGGGGCGCGGAGACCCAGTACTTC
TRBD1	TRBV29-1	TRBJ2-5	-	CSVATGTGATETQYF	TGCAGCGTTGCCACCGGGACAGGGGCGACCGAGACCCAGTACTTC
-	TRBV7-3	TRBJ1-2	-	CASSLIPETYGYTF	TGTGCCAGCAGCTTAATTCCAGAGACGTATGGCTACACCTTC
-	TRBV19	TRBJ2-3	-	CASSIASTDTQYF	TGTGCCAGTAGTATCGCCAGCACAGATACGCAGTATTTT
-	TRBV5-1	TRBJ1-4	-	CASSSEGIEKLFF	TGCGCCAGCAGCTCGGAGGGTATTGAAAAACTGTTTTTT
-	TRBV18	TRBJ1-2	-	CASSPPALDYGYTF	TGTGCCAGCTCTCCTCCTGCCCTAGACTATGGCTACACCTTC
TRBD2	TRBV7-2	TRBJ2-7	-	CASSLGLADSYEQYF	TGTGCCAGCAGCTTGGGACTAGCGGACTCCTACGAGCAGTACTTC
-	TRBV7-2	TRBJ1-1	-	CASSFLQVLGTEAFF	TGTGCCAGCAGCTTTCTACAGGTGCTGGGCACTGAAGCTTTCTTT
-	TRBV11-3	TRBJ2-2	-	CASSLTGELFF	TGTGCCAGCAGCCTTACCGGGGAGCTGTTTTTT
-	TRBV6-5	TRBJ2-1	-	CASRSRRSSYNEQFF	TGTGCCAGCAGAAGCCGTAGGAGCTCCTACAATGAGCAGTTCTTC
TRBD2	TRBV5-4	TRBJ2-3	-	CASSERGRTDTQYF	TGTGCCAGCAGCGAGCGGGGGCGCACAGATACGCAGTATTTT
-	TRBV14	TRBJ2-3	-	CASSDGVRGTDTQYF	TGTGCCAGCAGCGATGGGGTTAGAGGCACAGATACGCAGTATTTT
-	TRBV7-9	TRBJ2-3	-	CASSLFGLTPLSSTDTQYF	TGTGCCAGCAGCTTATTTGGCCTCACCCCCCTTTCTAGCACAGATACGCAGTATTTT
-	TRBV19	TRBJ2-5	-	CASSIDGAGEGETQYF	TGTGCCAGTAGTATAGATGGGGCTGGCGAGGGAGAGACCCAGTACTTC
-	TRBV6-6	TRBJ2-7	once	CASSYSVYEQYF	TGTGCCAGCAGTTACTCTGTCTACGAGCAGTACTTC
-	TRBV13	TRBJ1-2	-	CASSLTPSSPGYTF	TGTGCCAGCAGCTTAACGCCCTCCTCTCCTGGCTACACCTTC
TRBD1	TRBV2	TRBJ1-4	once	CASTPDRANEKLFF	TGTGCCAGCACTCCGGACAGGGCTAATGAAAAACTGTTTTTT
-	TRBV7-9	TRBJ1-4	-	CASRAVELNEKLFF	TGTGCCAGCAGGGCCGTCGAACTTAATGAAAAACTGTTTTTT
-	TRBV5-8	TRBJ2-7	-	CASSLSSETRFYEQYF	TGTGCCAGCAGCTTGAGTTCCGAGACTAGGTTCTACGAGCAGTACTTC
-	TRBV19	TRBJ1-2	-	CASSPRQESDGYTF	TGTGCCAGTAGTCCCCGACAGGAGTCGGATGGCTACACCTTC
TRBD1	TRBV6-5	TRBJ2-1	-	CATNRGNEQFF	TGTGCCACCAACAGGGGGAATGAGCAGTTCTTC
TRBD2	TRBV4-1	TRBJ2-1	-	CASSQDLGLAGYEQFF	TGCGCCAGCAGCCAAGATCTAGGTCTAGCGGGGTATGAGCAGTTCTTC
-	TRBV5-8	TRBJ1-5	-	CASSSNSRAVAYNQPQHF	TGTGCCAGCAGCTCAAACTCCCGAGCGGTGGCTTACAATCAGCCCCAGCATTTT
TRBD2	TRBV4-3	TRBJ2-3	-	CASSQDSPSGSRADTQYF	TGCGCCAGCAGCCAAGACAGCCCTAGCGGGAGTAGGGCAGATACGCAGTATTTT
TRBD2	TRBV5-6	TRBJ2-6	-	CASSFQRGLSGANVLTF	TGTGCCAGCAGCTTCCAGCGGGGATTGTCGGGGGCCAACGTCCTGACTTTC
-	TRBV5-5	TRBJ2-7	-	CASSLFAGSNEQYF	TGTGCCAGCAGCTTGTTCGCAGGGTCCAACGAGCAGTACTTC
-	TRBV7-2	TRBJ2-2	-	CASRPPSSANTGELFF	TGTGCCAGCAGACCTCCGTCTAGCGCGAACACCGGGGAGCTGTTTTTT
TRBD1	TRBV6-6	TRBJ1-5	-	CASSQLGQVGRQPQHF	TGTGCCAGCAGTCAACTTGGACAGGTTGGACGTCAGCCCCAGCATTTT
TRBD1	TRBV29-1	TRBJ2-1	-	CSVGAGTGRNEQFF	TGCAGCGTGGGGGCCGGGACAGGGCGCAATGAGCAGTTCTTC